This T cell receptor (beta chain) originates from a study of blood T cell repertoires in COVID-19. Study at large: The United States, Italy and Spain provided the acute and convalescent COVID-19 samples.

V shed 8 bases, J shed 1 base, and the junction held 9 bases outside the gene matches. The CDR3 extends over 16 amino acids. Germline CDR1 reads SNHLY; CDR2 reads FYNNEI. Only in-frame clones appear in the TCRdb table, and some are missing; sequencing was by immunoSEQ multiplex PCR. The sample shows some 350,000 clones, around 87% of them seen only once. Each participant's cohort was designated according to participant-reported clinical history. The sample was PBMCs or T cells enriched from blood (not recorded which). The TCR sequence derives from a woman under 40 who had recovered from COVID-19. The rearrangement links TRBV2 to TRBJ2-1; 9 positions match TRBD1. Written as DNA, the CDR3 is TGTGCCAGCGATACCTTGGGACAGGGTTCCTACAATGAGCAGTTCTTC. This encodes CASDTLGQGSYNEQFF.